This TCR beta chain was observed in a study of OX40 agonist ivuxolimab in advanced cancers. Background on the study: Head and neck, renal cell, melanoma or hepatocellular carcinoma were the cancers that dose-escalation patients had. Study-wide results and caveats: In the 0.1 to 3.0 mg/kg range, CD4+ and CD8+ blood T cells had expanded clonally by week 6.

This CDR3 is 12 amino acids long. V shed 4 bases, J shed 9 bases, and the junction held 2 bases outside the gene matches. Germline lookup yields CDR1 SGDLS and CDR2 YYNGEE. Drawing of blood for sampling happened at baseline, at cycle 4 day 1, and at cycle 7 day 1. Clones were sequenced by immunoSEQ multiplex PCR, and TCRdb holds only the in-frame ones, with some missing. Among almost 85,000 clones listed, nearly 95% were seen once. This clone was seen once. What it binds is not known. Specimen: CD4+ or CD8+ T cells sorted from blood, collected in a trial of the OX40 agonist ivuxolimab. This clonotype originated in an adult with an advanced solid tumor such as melanoma, head and neck, liver or kidney cancer. This chain joins TRBV9 and TRBJ2-1, with TRBD2 identical over 9 bases. CDR3 residues: CASSQTSGEQFF. The CDR3 nucleotides are TGTGCCAGCAGCCAGACTAGCGGTGAGCAGTTCTTC. The variable domain in full, completed from reference TRBV9 and TRBJ2-1, reads DSGVTQTPKHLITATGQRVTLRCSPRSGDLSVYWYQQSLDQGLQFLIQYYNGEERAKGNILERFSAQQFPDLHSELNLSSLELGDSALYFCASSQTSGEQFFGPGTRLTVL.